The entry below describes one TCR beta chain. This specimen belongs to a study of CD4+ T cells in melanoma. CDR1 SEHNR and CDR2 FQNEAQ come from the germline V gene (reference sequence). This CDR3 is built from 14 residues. The V gene lost 6 bases and the J gene lost 8 bases, with 19 bases spanning the gap. The method was immunoSEQ multiplex PCR; TCRdb's version includes in-frame clones alone and lacks a portion of them. The repertoire holds roughly 150,000 clones, around 90% seen once, with over 1.5% in the top ten. The source is a human donor with melanoma. The rearrangement uses TRBV7-9 and TRBJ1-2; TRBD1 is a possible D gene (5 bases). The CDR3 nucleotides are TGTGCCAGCAGTTACGCCCAGGGTGGGCCCGGCTACACCTTC. Its protein is CASSYAQGGPGYTF.